The rows below give T cell receptor beta chains drawn from one sample of a study of beta chain features in type 1 diabetes. The protocol was immunoSEQ multiplex PCR, while the TCRdb copy is restricted to in-frame clones and leaves out a portion. This table holds 150,000 to 200,000 clones, around 63% found once. Sequencing was carried out using naive CD4+ T cells from blood. Receptors originate from a man younger than 40 with type 1 diabetes. Both conserved end residues are part of each CDR3. D genes are given only for firm matches. A row's size may be missing; if present it is once, few, many or a size class.

CDR3 DNA,CDR3 protein,D gene,clone size,J gene,V gene
TGCGCCAGCAGCCAAGATCCCGGCACTGGAAACACCATATATTTT,CASSQDPGTGNTIYF,.,.,TRBJ1-3,TRBV4-3
TGTGCCAGCAGCTTAGGGCAGGCATCCTCCTACGAGCAGTACTTC,CASSLGQASSYEQYF,.,.,TRBJ2-7,TRBV7-2
TGTGCCAGCAGCTTACAGGTGAATGAGCAGTTCTTC,CASSLQVNEQFF,.,.,TRBJ2-1,TRBV28
TGTGCCAGCAGTTACTCCAGGGGAAGTGGGGCCAACGTCCTGACTTTC,CASSYSRGSGANVLTF,.,.,TRBJ2-6,TRBV6-5
TGTGCCAGCAGCTTGGCGCAGGGAAGCTATGGCTACACCTTC,CASSLAQGSYGYTF,.,.,TRBJ1-2,TRBV7-2
TGTGCCAGCAGACAAAACGACAGGGGGGACTATGGCTACACCTTC,CASRQNDRGDYGYTF,TRBD1,once,TRBJ1-2,TRBV13
TGCAGCGTTGGGGTACAGGGAAGAGGCGAGCAGTACTTC,CSVGVQGRGEQYF,.,.,TRBJ2-7,TRBV29-1
TGTGCCTGGAGCGAGATAGGCCCCACCGGGGAGCTGTTTTTT,CAWSEIGPTGELFF,.,.,TRBJ2-2,TRBV30
TGCAGCGTTGAAAACCCTAGCGGGGGGCGGTACAATGAGCAGTTCTTC,CSVENPSGGRYNEQFF,TRBD2,.,TRBJ2-1,TRBV29-1
TGTGCCAGCAGCTTAGGGTTAGGGACAAGCACAGATACGCAGTATTTT,CASSLGLGTSTDTQYF,.,.,TRBJ2-3,TRBV11-2
TGTGCCGCCAGCTCCACGGGGGCCAACGTCCTGACTTTC,CAASSTGANVLTF,.,.,TRBJ2-6,TRBV7-2
TGTGCCTGGAGTTCTTCCGGAACTGAAGCTTTCTTT,CAWSSSGTEAFF,.,.,TRBJ1-1,TRBV30
TGTGCCAGCCGAGCTAGCGGGGTCCCCACAGATACGCAGTATTTT,CASRASGVPTDTQYF,TRBD2,.,TRBJ2-3,TRBV9
TGTGCCAGCAGTCGAGGAGGTTCCAGAAAATCGAACTATGGCTACACCTTC,CASSRGGSRKSNYGYTF,.,once,TRBJ1-2,TRBV7-2
TGTGCCTGGAGTGGGTACCGTACAGAGCTAAGCACAGATACGCAGTATTTT,CAWSGYRTELSTDTQYF,.,.,TRBJ2-3,TRBV30
TGTGCCACCAGCACCGGGTTTTTGTCACTTAACACTGAAGCTTTCTTT,CATSTGFLSLNTEAFF,.,.,TRBJ1-1,TRBV15
TGCAGCGTTGAATATGACAGCTCCTACGAGCAGTACTTC,CSVEYDSSYEQYF,.,.,TRBJ2-7,TRBV29-1
TGCGCCAGCAGCCATCTAAACCAGCTAACTAGCGGCACAGATACGCAGTATTTT,CASSHLNQLTSGTDTQYF,TRBD2,few,TRBJ2-3,TRBV4-3
TGCAGCGTTATGCTACAGAAGATGAACACTGAAGCTTTCTTT,CSVMLQKMNTEAFF,.,.,TRBJ1-1,TRBV29-1
TGTGCCTGGACAAAGACAGGCCCCTCTGGAAACACCATATATTTT,CAWTKTGPSGNTIYF,.,.,TRBJ1-3,TRBV30
TGTGCCTGGGGACAGGGCACAGATACGCAGTATTTT,CAWGQGTDTQYF,TRBD1,.,TRBJ2-3,TRBV30
TGCAGCGTCGGGGGAGGGAATCAGCCCCAGCATTTT,CSVGGGNQPQHF,.,.,TRBJ1-5,TRBV29-1
TGTGCCAGCAGCTTAGGCCCCCCAGCGGGGGCATACAATGAGCAGTTCTTC,CASSLGPPAGAYNEQFF,TRBD2,few,TRBJ2-1,TRBV7-2
TGTGCCAGCAGCTGGGAGGGGATAAACACCGGGGAGCTGTTTTTT,CASSWEGINTGELFF,TRBD2,.,TRBJ2-2,TRBV7-9
TGTGCCACCAGCAGAGAGGGGGGCACAGATACGCAGTATTTT,CATSREGGTDTQYF,.,.,TRBJ2-3,TRBV15
TGTGCCAGCAGTTTCGGGACTAGCGGGGCGACAGATACGCAGTATTTT,CASSFGTSGATDTQYF,TRBD2,few,TRBJ2-3,TRBV28
TGTGCCAGCAGGGGGTCAGCGCGCGGAAACATTCAGTACTTC,CASRGSARGNIQYF,.,few,TRBJ2-4,TRBV27
TGTGCCAGCAGCGTTGGACCCGGGACAGGGAATTCACCCCTCCACTTT,CASSVGPGTGNSPLHF,TRBD1,.,TRBJ1-6,TRBV9
TGTGCCAGCAAACAGGGACTAGCGGGGGAGTACAATGAGCAGTTCTTC,CASKQGLAGEYNEQFF,TRBD2,.,TRBJ2-1,TRBV2
TGTGCCAGCAGCCAGACTAATAGTAACATTCAGTACTTC,CASSQTNSNIQYF,.,.,TRBJ2-4,TRBV14
TGCGCCAGCAGCCAAGGACCGGGGTCTAGCACAGATACGCAGTATTTT,CASSQGPGSSTDTQYF,.,.,TRBJ2-3,TRBV4-3
TGTGCCAGCAGCTCAGTCCGGGACATCGGGGGCTTC,CASSSVRDIGGF,.,.,TRBJ2-7,TRBV7-9
TGCAGCGTGAGGGGGCGTGGACTCACCGAATCGTATGGCTACACCTTC,CSVRGRGLTESYGYTF,TRBD1,.,TRBJ1-2,TRBV29-1
TGTGCCAGCAGCCTGAACAGCGTTAGCAATGAGCAGTTCTTC,CASSLNSVSNEQFF,.,.,TRBJ2-1,TRBV7-2
TGTGCCAGCAATAGGATCTACGAGCAGTACTTC,CASNRIYEQYF,.,.,TRBJ2-7,TRBV2
TGTGCCAGCAGCGTAATAGGCCAGAACCAAGCCTCCTACGAGCAGTACTTC,CASSVIGQNQASYEQYF,.,.,TRBJ2-7,TRBV13
TGTGCCTGGAGACAATTGGCGAACACTGAAGCTTTCTTT,CAWRQLANTEAFF,.,.,TRBJ1-1,TRBV30
TGCAGTGCTAGATCCAGGGACGAGCAGTACTTC,CSARSRDEQYF,.,.,TRBJ2-7,TRBV20-1
TGCGCCAGCAGCCAAGAGGCGGGAGCCTACGAGCAGTACTTC,CASSQEAGAYEQYF,TRBD2,.,TRBJ2-7,TRBV4-3
TGTGCCAGCAGCAAACCGGACAGGAGGGCAGATACGCAGTATTTT,CASSKPDRRADTQYF,.,few,TRBJ2-3,TRBV21-1
TGTGCCAGCAGCCGAGAATGGACGGCCACCTACGAGCAGTACTTC,CASSREWTATYEQYF,.,once,TRBJ2-7,TRBV7-2
TGTGCCTGGAGAAGGGGGGTTTGGCCAGATACGCAGTATTTT,CAWRRGVWPDTQYF,.,.,TRBJ2-3,TRBV30
TGTGCCTGGGACAGGTACTCCTACGAGCAGTACTTC,CAWDRYSYEQYF,.,.,TRBJ2-7,TRBV30
TGCAGTGCTGGGATGTACGAGCAGTACTTC,CSAGMYEQYF,.,.,TRBJ2-7,TRBV20-1
TGCGCCAGCAGCTTGACTATCGGCACAGATACGCAGTATTTT,CASSLTIGTDTQYF,.,.,TRBJ2-3,TRBV5-1
TGTGCCAGCCAGGACAGTGCAGAGACCCAGTACTTC,CASQDSAETQYF,.,.,TRBJ2-5,TRBV6-5
TGCGCCAGCAGCGTAGGGGGGAATGAGCAGTTCTTC,CASSVGGNEQFF,.,.,TRBJ2-1,TRBV5-1
TGCGCCAGCAGCTTATTAGAACAGGGGAACACCGGGGAGCTGTTTTTT,CASSLLEQGNTGELFF,.,.,TRBJ2-2,TRBV5-1
TGTGCCAGCTCACCGATAAGGACAGCCACAGATACGCAGTATTTT,CASSPIRTATDTQYF,.,.,TRBJ2-3,TRBV18
TGTGCCAGTAGAAACGGGGGGGCTTCTGGGGCCAACGTCCTGACTTTC,CASRNGGASGANVLTF,TRBD2,.,TRBJ2-6,TRBV19
TGCGCCAGCAGCTTGGCATCAGGGGACAACGTCCTGACTTTC,CASSLASGDNVLTF,.,.,TRBJ2-6,TRBV5-1
TGTGCCTGGAGTGCGGGGAGGGACATTCAGTACTTC,CAWSAGRDIQYF,TRBD2,.,TRBJ2-4,TRBV30
TGCAGCGCTGGGGTGACAGCCGAGTCTCAAGAGACCCAGTACTTC,CSAGVTAESQETQYF,.,.,TRBJ2-5,TRBV29-1
TGTGCCAGCAGCTTACCAGCAGGCCGGCGGGAGCAGTACTTC,CASSLPAGRREQYF,.,.,TRBJ2-7,TRBV7-2